This T cell receptor (beta chain) appears in the sequencing data of a study of T cells expressing NK-cell markers. Study details: Sorted T-cell subsets CD3+CD56+NKG2C+, CD3+CD56+NKG2C- and CD3+CD56-NKG2C+ were TCR beta-sequenced.

In germline, CDR1 is SGHVS, CDR2 FNYEAQ. This CDR3 spans 16 amino acids. Study-wide points: HCMV specificity of expanded NKG2C+ T cell clones remained unclear. A few of the donors also had these clonotypes leading their CD3+CD56-NKG2C+ fraction.

As the method of synthesis, 5'RACE template switching with UMIs yielded TCR beta cDNA. For each CDR3 protein, TCRdb gives one entry from its re-call of the 5' RACE reads, without DNA. The sample holds 150,000 to 200,000 distinct CDR3 sequences. About this clonotype: The antigen remains unidentified.

The origin of this receptor is a man between 18 and 69 years old in good health. The chain links TRBV7-6 to TRBJ2-3; TCRdb picks TRBD2, but there is no DNA to check that call. Sequenced: blood T cells: a sorted CD56 or NKG2C T cell subset, CD4+ or CD8+ T cells, or bulk PBMC T cells (not recorded which). This chain's CDR3 is CASSLNVGGSTDTQYF.